Sequencing of this TCR beta chain was carried out in a study of blood T cell repertoires in COVID-19. Overall study: Collection of acute and convalescent COVID-19 samples took place in the United States, Italy and Spain. Nucleic acid was either cDNA or gDNA, and it came from T cells, B-cell-depleted T cells, or PBMCs.

Germline values: CDR1 GTSNPN, CDR2 SVGIG (reference sequence). The J segment lost 3 bases and the V segment lost 3 bases, leaving 16 bases of the junction unmatched. This CDR3 comprises 17 residues. This clone was counted once. Source study methods: Amplification from reference gene primers served as the basis for estimated nucleated cell counts. Repertoires were generated with immunoSEQ multiplex PCR, while TCRdb's copy carries only in-frame clones and drops some. V and J calls and clone size follow that table, whereas D and trimming were derived from the DNA. The top ten clones hold about 23% of a sample with roughly 100,000 clones, approximately 84% of them seen once.

The specimen sequenced was peripheral blood. The gene calls are TRBV30 and TRBJ2-7; 8 bases agree with TRBD1. The receptor was derived from an elderly man with active or convalescent COVID-19. This CDR3 reads CAWRWKRQGQRDYEQYF. The CDR3 DNA sequence: TGTGCCTGGAGGTGGAAGAGACAGGGGCAACGGGACTACGAGCAGTACTTC. Variable domain in full (rest from reference TRBV30 and TRBJ2-7): SQTIHQWPATLVQPVGSPLSLECTVEGTSNPNLYWYRQAAGRGLQLLFYSVGIGQISSEVPQNLSASRPQDRQFILSSKKLLLSDSGFYLCAWRWKRQGQRDYEQYFGPGTRLTVT.